This passage covers 14 T cell receptor beta chains from one sample sequenced in a study of shared clonotypes between healthy human individuals. Assay: immunoSEQ multiplex PCR; the TCRdb copy retains only in-frame clones and omits some. Of 230,000 or so clones listed, 65% are singletons. What was sequenced was memory CD4+ T cells sorted from blood. Subset of the sample: CD45RA-negative fraction. The receptor set was obtained from a man between 25 and 39 years old in good health.

This clone was counted between two and nine times. The genes are TRBV19 and TRBJ1-2; D uncertain. The CDR3 runs 13 residues. Germline V lookup: CDR1 LNHDA, CDR2 SQIVND (reference sequence). With 5 bases removed from V and 5 bases from J, the gap between germline ends came to 12 bases. CDR3 loop: CASSLELSYGYTF. The CDR3 region has the DNA TGTGCCAGTAGTTTGGAATTGTCTTATGGCTACACCTTC. The variable domain in full, with the rest retrieved from reference TRBV19 and TRBJ1-2, is DGGITQSPKYLFRKEGQNVTLSCEQNLNHDAMYWYRQDPGQGLRLIYYSQIVNDFQKGDIAEGYSVSREKKESFPLTVTSAQKNPTAFYLCASSLELSYGYTFGSGTRLTVV.

The rearrangement links TRBV2 to TRBJ2-1; 13 nucleotides agree with TRBD2. CDR1 is SNHLY, CDR2 FYNNEI, per germline. This CDR3 region has 14 residues. V lost 8 bases, J lost 7 bases, and 5 bases stayed unmatched. The CDR3 here is CASGTSGRGNEQFF. In DNA form, the CDR3 reads TGTGCCAGCGGAACTAGCGGGAGGGGGAATGAGCAGTTCTTC.

This clone has just a few counts. V gene TRBV10-2 combines with J gene TRBJ2-2; no clear D gene. The germline V gene has CDR1 WSHSY and CDR2 SAAADI. V lost 4 bases and J 8 bases, leaving 11 bases between the germline ends. The CDR3 covers 13 residues. DNA for the CDR3: TGCGCCAGCAGTGTTAACTTCGAAGGGGAGCTGTTTTTT. Its translation: CASSVNFEGELFF.

The rearrangement uses TRBV6-1 and TRBJ1-5; TRBD1 matches 7 bases. CDR3 length equals 13 residues. Unmatched junction bases numbered 3, after V lost 4 bases and J lost 6 bases. CDR1 is MNHNS and CDR2 is SASEGT in the germline V gene. Here the CDR3 reads CASSATGPQPQHF. The DNA of the CDR3 is TGTGCCAGCAGTGCGACAGGGCCTCAGCCCCAGCATTTT.

This clone was detected a few times. This chain links TRBV7-9 with TRBJ2-7; unclear D gene. The CDR3 sequence is 12 residues long. The germline CDR1 and CDR2 sequences are SEHNR and FQNEAQ (reference sequence). Trimming removed 0 bases at V and 7 bases at J, with 7 bases between. The CDR3 sequence: CASSLAVPEQYF. CDR3 DNA sequence: TGTGCCAGCAGCTTAGCGGTCCCTGAGCAGTACTTC.

The rearrangement joins TRBV4-3 to TRBJ1-1; D call uncertain. There are 15 residues in the CDR3. Per the germline V gene, CDR1 is LGHNA and CDR2 is YSLEER. V lost 1 base, J lost 0 bases, and 9 bases lay in between. In DNA form, the CDR3 reads TGCGCCAGCAGCCAAGGCAGGCGCCTGAACACTGAAGCTTTCTTT. Translated, it gives CASSQGRRLNTEAFF.

The chain joins TRBV30 to TRBJ1-2, with TRBD1 as a possible D gene (5 bases). The germline V and J ends were trimmed by 3 bases and 8 bases, with 19 bases remaining between them. This CDR3 spans 14 amino acids. Germline V lookup: CDR1 GTSNPN, CDR2 SVGIG (reference sequence). The CDR3 spells CAWRRVPGIWGYTF. The DNA of the CDR3 is TGTGCCTGGAGACGCGTCCCAGGGATTTGGGGCTACACCTTC.

The chain has TRBV9 and TRBJ2-5; TRBD2 aligns across 12 bases. The CDR3 is made up of 14 amino acids. V was clipped by 4 bases and J by 7 bases; unmatched bases: 5. CDR1 SGDLS and CDR2 YYNGEE come from the germline V gene. The CDR3 DNA reads TGTGCCAGCAGCCCTCGACTAGCGGGAGCGACCCAGTACTTC. It yields the protein CASSPRLAGATQYF. Variable domain in full (rest from reference TRBV9 and TRBJ2-5): DSGVTQTPKHLITATGQRVTLRCSPRSGDLSVYWYQQSLDQGLQFLIQYYNGEERAKGNILERFSAQQFPDLHSELNLSSLELGDSALYFCASSPRLAGATQYFGPGTRLLVL.

The DNA of the CDR3 is TGTGCCAGCTCACCACCGGGGGCTGGGGGCCGCAATCAGCCCCAGCATTTT. Protein sequence: CASSPPGAGGRNQPQHF. This rearrangement joins TRBV18 to TRBJ1-5, with D tentatively TRBD1 (6 bases). Between the trimmed V and J ends, which lost 0 bases and 2 bases, there was a span of 14 bases. CDR1 is KGHSH, CDR2 LQKENI, per germline. The CDR3 runs to 17 residues.

A few counts support this clone. The chain is built from TRBV7-9 and TRBJ1-4; D is undetermined. Trimming shortened V by 3 bases and J by 7 bases, and 3 bases separated the two germline ends. Germline lookup yields CDR1 SEHNR and CDR2 FQNEAQ (reference sequence). The CDR3 runs to 11 residues. The CDR3 DNA follows: TGTGCCAGCAGCTTTAGTGAAAAACTGTTTTTT. Encoded protein: CASSFSEKLFF.

The chain employs TRBV28 and TRBJ1-1; D gene uncertain. Germline CDR1 MDHEN, CDR2 SYDVKM. CDR3 size: 14 residues. V was shortened by 2 bases and J by 4 bases, with 11 bases between the two germline ends. The DNA of the CDR3 is TGTGCCAGCAGTTTAAGATTGATGGGCACTGAAGCTTTCTTT. As protein: CASSLRLMGTEAFF.

J is TRBJ2-5 and V is TRBV19, with D uncertain. Per the germline V gene, CDR1 is LNHDA and CDR2 is SQIVND (reference sequence). Deletions cut 11 bases from V and 1 base from J, with 14 bases between. The CDR3 consists of 13 residues. CDR3 in amino acids: CAGPPAGQETQYF. CDR3 bases: TGTGCCGGGCCCCCGGCAGGCCAAGAGACCCAGTACTTC.

As for this clone: The sample contains more than one DNA sequence encoding this CDR3. The J gene is TRBJ2-7, the V gene TRBV28; D call uncertain. The germline V gene has CDR1 MDHEN and CDR2 SYDVKM. There are 12 residues in the CDR3. V gave up 6 bases and J gave up 3 bases, with 9 bases separating them. The CDR3 sequence is CASRAGIYEQYF. DNA for the CDR3: TGTGCCAGCAGGGCTGGGATCTACGAGCAGTACTTC. Looking up the rest from reference TRBV28 and TRBJ2-7 gives the full variable domain: DVKVTQSSRYLVKRTGEKVFLECVQDMDHENMFWYRQDPGLGLRLIYFSYDVKMKEKGDIPEGYSVSREKKERFSLILESASTNQTSMYLCASRAGIYEQYFGPGTRLTVT.

The genes are TRBV7-8 and TRBJ2-7; D is perhaps TRBD2 (5 bases). Germline V gene data show CDR1 as SGHVS and CDR2 as FQNEAQ. There are 13 residues in the CDR3. V dropped 1 base and J dropped 3 bases, with 7 bases sitting between them. The CDR3: CASSLELVYEQYF. Written as DNA, the CDR3 is TGTGCCAGCAGCTTAGAACTAGTCTACGAGCAGTACTTC.